This T cell receptor beta chain is drawn from a study of blood T cell repertoires in COVID-19. V lost 4 bases and J lost 4, with 16 bases in between. Germline V gene lookup returns CDR1 SEHNR and CDR2 FQNEAQ (reference sequence). The CDR3 extends over 15 amino acids. Clones were sequenced by immunoSEQ multiplex PCR, and TCRdb holds only the in-frame ones, with some missing. The data contain 80,000 or so clones, approximately 83% of them singletons. The chain couples TRBV7-9 to TRBJ1-1; D is unresolved. The sequenced sample was peripheral blood. This receptor was obtained from a human donor in a cohort sampled during active COVID-19. The CDR3 loop is CASSSPGGMGTEAFF. The CDR3 DNA sequence: TGTGCCAGCAGCTCCCCCGGAGGGATGGGCACTGAAGCTTTCTTT.